What follows are 17 T cell receptor beta chains derived from one specimen sequenced in a study of T cells in Graves' hyperthyroidism and ophthalmopathy. Using RNA transcripts as the source, TCR beta CDR3 regions were amplified. First-round RT-PCR with HTBI primers amplified the TCR CDR3 region. One entry per CDR3 protein results from TCRdb running MiXCR on the multiplex PCR reads. The sample carries about 290,000 distinct CDR3 sequences, roughly 19% recorded once. Sequenced material: blood. The receptors were gathered from a man aged 45-65 years with Graves' ophthalmopathy.

This clonotype showed up many times. The CDR3 nucleotides are TGTGCCAGCAGTGTAACTTACTACGAGCAGTACTTC. This gives the protein CASSVTYYEQYF. V usage is TRBV2 and J usage is TRBJ2-7; D remains unclear. From germline, CDR1 is SNHLY and CDR2 FYNNEI. Trimming left V 4 bases short and J 3 bases short, with 7 bases between. This CDR3 is 12 amino acids long.

This clonotype was counted ten times or more. In DNA form, the CDR3 reads TGTGCCAGCAGTTTTGGTAGTGGGACAGGGGATCAGCCCCAGCATTTT. Its translation: CASSFGSGTGDQPQHF. The genes are TRBV12-3 or TRBV12-4 and TRBJ1-5; TRBD1 agrees at 10 bases. The CDR3 is 16 residues long. V lost 3 bases to trimming and J lost 5 bases; unmatched junction nucleotides: 7.

This chain uses TRBV4-1 with TRBJ2-2; 8 bases agree with TRBD2. V was clipped by 0 bases and J by 6 bases; unmatched bases: 9. Germline CDR1 and CDR2: MGHRA and YSYEKL. This CDR3 region has 17 residues. CDR3 in DNA: TGCGCCAGCAGCCAAGATCCCATAGCGGGATTACCCGGGGAGCTGTTTTTT. Translated: CASSQDPIAGLPGELFF.

The chain employs TRBV20-1 and TRBJ2-7, with 7 bases lining up with TRBD2. The CDR3 extends over 14 amino acids. Germline trimming cut 3 bases from V and 3 bases from J; bases unmatched to any gene: 8. Germline V gene data show CDR1 as DFQATT and CDR2 as SNEGSKA (reference sequence). Here the CDR3 reads CSASSSSGLYEQYF. CDR3 in DNA: TGCAGTGCTAGTTCCTCTAGCGGCCTCTACGAGCAGTACTTC.

The CDR3: CSAPQGGDIQYF. The CDR3, as DNA: TGCAGTGCTCCACAGGGTGGGGACATTCAGTACTTC. The V call is TRBV20-1, the J call TRBJ2-4, with D maybe TRBD1 (6 bases). The CDR3 runs to 12 residues. Trimming removed 5 bases from V and 8 bases from J, with 13 bases in between. Germline CDR1 is DFQATT and CDR2 is SNEGSKA (reference sequence).

This clonotype was observed at least ten times. The chain recombines TRBV7-9 with TRBJ2-5; D may be TRBD1 (6 bases). The V and J ends lost 5 bases and 7 bases respectively, with 11 bases between them. This CDR3 is built from 12 residues. Germline V CDR1 and CDR2: SEHNR, FQNEAQ (reference sequence). CDR3 DNA sequence: TGTGCCAGCAGCCGGGACATTGGGACCCAGTACTTC. This gives the protein CASSRDIGTQYF.

J is TRBJ1-2 and V is TRBV3-1; D perhaps matches TRBD1 (6 bases). This CDR3 spans 14 amino acids. Germline CDR1 reads LGHDT; CDR2 reads YNNKEL (reference sequence). Trimming removed 3 bases at V and 7 bases at J, with 15 bases between. This chain's CDR3 is CASSHLTGFRGYTF. CDR3 nucleotide sequence: TGTGCCAGCAGCCATCTAACAGGGTTTCGTGGCTACACCTTC.

J is TRBJ2-4 and V is TRBV4-2, with D perhaps matching TRBD2 (5 bases). Trimming took off 0 bases at V and 0 bases at J, with 12 bases between the two ends. From germline, CDR1 is LGHNA and CDR2 YNFKEQ. This CDR3 is 17 amino acids long. CDR3 in amino acids: CASSQEQRPLAKNIQYF. The DNA of the CDR3 is TGTGCCAGCAGCCAAGAGCAGCGGCCACTAGCCAAAAACATTCAGTACTTC.

This clonotype was picked up many times. This chain links TRBV28 with TRBJ2-1; 9 bases map to TRBD2. This CDR3 contains 15 residues. V gave up 3 bases and J gave up 1 base; unmatched junction bases: 1. Germline CDR1 reads MDHEN; CDR2 reads SYDVKM. The CDR3 here is CASSFSGSSYNEQFF. DNA of the CDR3: TGTGCCAGCAGTTTTAGCGGGAGTTCCTACAATGAGCAGTTCTTC. The entire variable domain, with the rest obtained from reference TRBV28 and TRBJ2-1, is as follows: DVKVTQSSRYLVKRTGEKVFLECVQDMDHENMFWYRQDPGLGLRLIYFSYDVKMKEKGDIPEGYSVSREKKERFSLILESASTNQTSMYLCASSFSGSSYNEQFFGPGTRLTVL.

The J gene is TRBJ2-3, the V gene TRBV6-1; the D gene is possibly TRBD2 (6 bases). V lost 5 bases, J lost 0 bases, and 12 bases lay in between. The CDR3 runs 15 residues. Germline loops: CDR1 MNHNS, CDR2 SASEGT. As DNA, the CDR3 is TGTGCCAGCAGTTCAGCGGGCATTAGCACAGATACGCAGTATTTT. It specifies CASSSAGISTDTQYF.

This clonotype was recorded at least ten times. V gene TRBV28 combines with J gene TRBJ1-5, with D possibly being TRBD1 (5 bases). The CDR3 has 13 residues. Germline CDR1 reads MDHEN; CDR2 reads SYDVKM. Trimming left V 7 bases short and J 7 bases short, with 14 bases between. CDR3 region: CASKRGVIQPQHF. CDR3 bases: TGTGCCAGCAAACGAGGGGTTATACAGCCCCAGCATTTT.

The chain joins TRBV29-1 to TRBJ1-6, with a tentative D call TRBD1 (6 bases). Germline V gene data show CDR1 as SQVTM and CDR2 as ANQGSEA. This CDR3 spans 13 amino acids. V was trimmed by 8 bases and J by 6 bases, leaving 14 bases between them. Written as DNA, the CDR3 is TGCAGCATGCGACAGGACGTTAATTCACCCCTCCACTTT. Amino acid sequence: CSMRQDVNSPLHF.

The table lists this clonotype with a few counts. The chain joins TRBV18 to TRBJ2-4; unclear D gene. The CDR3 extends over 15 amino acids. Germline V gene sequence: CDR1 KGHSH, CDR2 LQKENI. The V end was cut by 3 bases, the J end by 1 base, with 10 bases between. CDR3 nucleotide sequence: TGTGCCAGCTCACCGGTGGAATCGGCCAAAAACATTCAGTACTTC. Translating it yields CASSPVESAKNIQYF.

The rearrangement joins TRBV2 to TRBJ2-1, with 9 bases that match TRBD2. After removal of 6 bases from V and 0 bases from J, the junction contained 15 bases not matched to a gene. The CDR3 totals 19 residues. Germline CDR1 and CDR2: SNHLY and FYNNEI. CDR3 coding DNA: TGTGCCAGCAGCCAGATACGTGCGGGAGGGCGGAGCTCCTACAATGAGCAGTTCTTC. Translating gives CASSQIRAGGRSSYNEQFF.

Many counts were recorded for this clonotype. The chain employs TRBV30 and TRBJ1-1; D is unclear. The CDR3 is made up of 17 amino acids. The V end was cut by 4 bases, the J end by 2 bases, with 23 bases between. CDR1 is GTSNPN, CDR2 SVGIG, per germline (reference sequence). The CDR3 coding sequence is TGTGCCTGGAACTCAGCGCGGGGAGGGTCTCTAAACACTGAAGCTTTCTTT. It encodes CAWNSARGGSLNTEAFF.

This clonotype occurred many times. This chain joins TRBV20-1 and TRBJ1-1, with 7 bases fitting TRBD1. The germline CDR1 and CDR2 sequences are DFQATT and SNEGSKA (reference sequence). The CDR3 runs 14 residues. V was clipped by 2 bases and J by 3 bases; unmatched bases: 6. In nucleotides, the CDR3 is TGCAGTGCTAGACTTCTCGACAGGGACACTGAAGCTTTCTTT. This codes for CSARLLDRDTEAFF.

The chain uses TRBV20-1 and TRBJ1-4; D is perhaps TRBD1 (6 bases). The CDR3 contains 16 residues. Per the germline V gene, CDR1 is DFQATT and CDR2 is SNEGSKA (reference sequence). The germline V and J ends were trimmed by 5 bases and 0 bases, with 16 bases remaining between them. In nucleotides, the CDR3 is TGCAGTGCTGAAGGGGGAACAGTTGCAACTAATGAAAAACTGTTTTTT. It is translated as CSAEGGTVATNEKLFF.